What follows are 22 T cell receptor beta chains derived from one specimen sequenced in a study of cytomegalovirus exposure and HLA in healthy donors (dated 2017 in TCRdb). The library came from the immunoSEQ multiplex PCR assay. For the multiplex PCR, a mixture combining 60 forward primers for TCR Vbeta segments and 13 reverse primers for TCR Jbeta segments was used. TCRdb retrieved this table from immuneACCESS and kept in-frame rearrangements only. Not all clones are present; in checked studies, unresolved V genes account for under half, and no reason is known for the remainder. The sample contains more than 150,000 clones, less than 90% of them found a single time. Clones ranked in the top ten supply about 0.21% of the sample. Sequencing was carried out using PBMCs. These TCRs come from a girl less than two years old in good health and CMV-seronegative.

The rearrangement joins TRBV9 to TRBJ2-5; 7 bases are shared with TRBD2. This CDR3 is built from 16 residues. Germline V gene lookup returns CDR1 SGDLS and CDR2 YYNGEE. After removal of 3 bases from V and 1 base from J, the junction contained 9 bases not matched to a gene. CDR3 nucleotides: TGTGCCAGCAGCGGAGGGGCTAGCGGCATCCAAGAGACCCAGTACTTC. This sequence encodes CASSGGASGIQETQYF.

The chain combines TRBV6-1 with TRBJ1-5, with D unresolved. The CDR3 is 13 residues long. Germline V CDR1 and CDR2: MNHNS, SASEGT. V dropped 6 bases and J dropped 1 base, with 7 bases sitting between them. The CDR3 spells CASSLQSNQPQHF. The CDR3 nucleotides are TGTGCCAGCAGCCTTCAGAGCAATCAGCCCCAGCATTTT.

Only one count was recorded for this clone. The V and J genes are TRBV6-5 and TRBJ2-7; D might be TRBD2 (6 bases). The CDR3 loop spans 14 amino acids. V was pared by 4 bases and J by 5 bases, with 15 bases between. Germline V lookup: CDR1 MNHEY, CDR2 SVGAGI. The CDR3 DNA reads as TGTGCCAGCAGTTTGCGAGGGAGGATTGACGAGCAGTACTTC. The encoded protein is CASSLRGRIDEQYF.

This chain joins TRBV11-2 and TRBJ2-2; D is unresolved. Trimming stripped 1 base from V and 1 base from J, with 7 bases between. The CDR3 contains 15 residues. Germline CDR1 is SGHAT and CDR2 is FQNNGV. CDR3 residues: CASSLVPRNTGELFF. The CDR3 DNA reads as TGTGCCAGCAGCTTAGTTCCCAGGAACACCGGGGAGCTGTTTTTT.

The chain joins TRBV4-1 to TRBJ2-5, with TRBD2 matching over 8 bases. The closer fit of TRBJ2-7 to the DNA end suggests the J call may be wrong. The CDR3 extends over 17 amino acids. Germline V CDR1 and CDR2: MGHRA, YSYEKL. This chain's CDR3 is CASSQHSTPGLAYEQYF. CDR3 nucleotides: TGCGCCAGCAGCCAACACAGCACCCCGGGACTAGCCTACGAGCAGTACTTC.

This chain uses TRBV7-3 with TRBJ2-1; 8 bases agree with TRBD2. Germline CDR1 and CDR2: SGHTA and FQGTGA. The CDR3 totals 16 residues. V lost 0 bases to trimming and J lost 6 bases; unmatched junction nucleotides: 7. This CDR3 reads CASSLTVAGSPNEQFF. The CDR3 region has the DNA TGTGCCAGCAGCTTAACGGTAGCGGGGTCCCCCAATGAGCAGTTCTTC.

The V call is TRBV23-1, the J call TRBJ2-5, with TRBD1 identical over 7 bases. TRBV23-1 is an ORF, and what it does is uncertain. This CDR3 spans 14 amino acids. J lost 5 bases, V lost 0 bases, and 3 bases had no gene match. The CDR3 DNA follows: TGCGCCAGCAGTCAATCCGGACAGGCCGAGACCCAGTACTTC. Translated: CASSQSGQAETQYF.

The CDR3 coding sequence is TGTGCCAGCAGCTTACGTGGCCCTAACTATGGCTACACCTTC. Translating gives CASSLRGPNYGYTF. J is TRBJ1-2 and V is TRBV7-2; D is uncertain. The CDR3 consists of 14 residues. The V gene lost 2 bases and the J gene lost 0 bases, with 7 bases spanning the gap. In germline, CDR1 is SGHTA, CDR2 FQGNSA.

This clone is a singleton in its sample. The chain is built from TRBV6-5 and TRBJ1-2, with D possibly being TRBD1 (5 bases). The germline gives CDR1 MNHEY, CDR2 SVGAGI. The CDR3 is 14 amino acids. The V end lost 0 bases, the J end lost 5 bases, and 10 bases lay between the germline ends. The CDR3 reads CASSYSFREYGYTF. CDR3 coding DNA: TGTGCCAGCAGTTACTCTTTCAGGGAATATGGCTACACCTTC.

J is TRBJ2-7 and V is TRBV9; D is unresolved. Trimming removed 1 base at V and 7 bases at J, with 12 bases between. Germline CDR1 reads SGDLS; CDR2 reads YYNGEE. This CDR3 is built from 13 residues. The CDR3 region is CASSVSGQREQYF. CDR3 nucleotide sequence: TGTGCCAGCAGCGTATCGGGTCAAAGGGAGCAGTACTTC.

The chain joins TRBV6-5 to TRBJ2-1; TRBD2 matches 7 bases. After removal of 4 bases from V and 7 bases from J, the junction contained 13 bases not matched to a gene. The length of the CDR3 is 16 residues. Germline assignment: CDR1 MNHEY and CDR2 SVGAGI. CDR3 region: CASSWQREHPSNEQFF. CDR3 sequence (DNA): TGTGCCAGCAGTTGGCAGCGGGAACACCCTTCAAATGAGCAGTTCTTC.

This clone occurred once. The chain carries TRBV4-3 and TRBJ2-3; D gene ambiguous. Trimming took 1 base from V and 3 from J, leaving 8 bases between them. This CDR3 comprises 14 residues. Germline CDR1 is LGHNA and CDR2 is YSLEER. The CDR3 DNA follows: TGCGCCAGCAGCCAAGTAGTGCTAACAGATACGCAGTATTTT. Protein: CASSQVVLTDTQYF.

The gene calls are TRBV30 and TRBJ2-3; weak D call: TRBD1 (6 bases). The CDR3 covers 14 residues. The V gene's germline CDR1 is GTSNPN and CDR2 SVGIG (reference sequence). The germline V and J ends were trimmed by 7 bases and 2 bases, with 16 bases remaining between them. CDR3 bases: TGTGCCTCCCGAGGGACACCTAACACAGATACGCAGTATTTT. The encoded protein is CASRGTPNTDTQYF.

The gene calls are TRBV4-1 and TRBJ2-1, with 10 bases lining up with TRBD2. In germline, CDR1 is MGHRA, CDR2 YSYEKL. The CDR3 is 15 residues long. The J segment lost 7 bases and the V segment lost 0 bases, leaving 3 bases of the junction unmatched. The CDR3 DNA sequence: TGCGCCAGCAGCCAAGAAGCGGGGGGGAGGAATGAGCAGTTCTTC. Its protein product is CASSQEAGGRNEQFF.

The J gene is TRBJ2-7, the V gene TRBV5-1, with D tentatively TRBD2 (7 bases). There are 15 residues in the CDR3. The germline gives CDR1 SGHRS, CDR2 YFSETQ. Trimming took 7 bases from V and 1 from J, leaving 18 bases between them. CDR3 DNA sequence: TGCGCCAGCGGATTGGGGGGGGGCCTTTCCTACGAGCAGTACTTC. This sequence encodes CASGLGGGLSYEQYF. Full variable domain (outside the CDR3, taken from reference TRBV5-1 and TRBJ2-7): KAGVTQTPRYLIKTRGQQVTLSCSPISGHRSVSWYQQTPGQGLQFLFEYFSETQRNKGNFPGRFSGRQFSNSRSEMNVSTLELGDSALYLCASGLGGGLSYEQYFGPGTRLTVT.

This rearrangement joins TRBV5-1 to TRBJ1-1, with D hard to call. The germline CDR1 and CDR2 sequences are SGHRS and YFSETQ. The CDR3 loop spans 14 amino acids. Between the trimmed V and J ends, which lost 0 bases and 0 bases, there was a span of 6 bases. CDR3 DNA: TGCGCCAGCAGCTTGGGACTGATGAACACTGAAGCTTTCTTT. This codes for CASSLGLMNTEAFF.

The V gene is TRBV5-6, the J gene TRBJ1-2; D is uncertain. V lost 0 bases to trimming and J lost 8 bases, with 14 bases between them. The V gene's germline CDR1 is SGHDT and CDR2 YYEEEE. The CDR3 extends over 14 amino acids. Here the CDR3 DNA reads TGTGCCAGCAGCTTGGGGCTTGCCCGGGAGGGCTACACCTTC. Translating it yields CASSLGLAREGYTF.

Only a few counts were recorded for this clone. V usage is TRBV7-9 and J usage is TRBJ1-1, with D possibly being TRBD1 (6 bases). Germline assignment: CDR1 SEHNR and CDR2 FQNEAQ (reference sequence). CDR3 length equals 13 residues. Trimming took 5 bases from V and 6 from J, leaving 13 bases between them. CDR3 loop: CASSLGWTAEAFF. CDR3 coding DNA: TGTGCCAGCAGCCTTGGATGGACAGCTGAAGCTTTCTTT.

The chain couples TRBV4-1 to TRBJ1-1; D unresolved. The CDR3 sequence is 13 residues long. V was shortened by 0 bases and J by 8 bases, with 10 bases between the two germline ends. CDR1 MGHRA and CDR2 YSYEKL come from the germline V gene. The CDR3, as DNA: TGCGCCAGCAGCCAAGATAGCCGTTGGGAAGCTTTCTTT. Translated, it gives CASSQDSRWEAFF.

The chain is built from TRBV7-6 and TRBJ2-5; TRBD2 matches 9 bases. This CDR3 contains 15 residues. Per the germline V gene, CDR1 is SGHVS and CDR2 is FNYEAQ. The V and J ends lost 2 bases and 5 bases, in that order; junction bases with no gene match: 6. The CDR3 region is CASSLPGLASETQYF. CDR3 DNA: TGTGCCAGCAGCTTACCGGGACTAGCAAGCGAGACCCAGTACTTC.

The gene calls are TRBV6-6 and TRBJ2-1, with D maybe TRBD1 (6 bases). Trimming removed 4 bases from V and 4 bases from J, with 14 bases in between. Germline values: CDR1 MNHNY, CDR2 SVGAGI (reference sequence). The CDR3 runs to 15 residues. The chain's CDR3 is CASSSGQTGYNEQFF. CDR3 nucleotide sequence: TGTGCCAGCAGTTCAGGACAGACCGGATACAATGAGCAGTTCTTC.

The J gene is TRBJ2-7, the V gene TRBV5-4; unclear D gene. The CDR3 covers 16 residues. Trimming pared 2 bases from V and 5 bases from J, leaving 20 bases between. The V gene's germline CDR1 is SGHNT and CDR2 YYREEE (reference sequence). Written as DNA, the CDR3 is TGTGCCAGCAGCTTATCCTCCGGCAGGCTGGCAGACGAGCAGTACTTC. This codes for CASSLSSGRLADEQYF. Full variable domain (rest looked up from reference TRBV5-4 and TRBJ2-7): ETGVTQSPTHLIKTRGQQVTLRCSSQSGHNTVSWYQQALGQGPQFIFQYYREEENGRGNFPPRFSGLQFPNYSSELNVNALELDDSALYLCASSLSSGRLADEQYFGPGTRLTVT.